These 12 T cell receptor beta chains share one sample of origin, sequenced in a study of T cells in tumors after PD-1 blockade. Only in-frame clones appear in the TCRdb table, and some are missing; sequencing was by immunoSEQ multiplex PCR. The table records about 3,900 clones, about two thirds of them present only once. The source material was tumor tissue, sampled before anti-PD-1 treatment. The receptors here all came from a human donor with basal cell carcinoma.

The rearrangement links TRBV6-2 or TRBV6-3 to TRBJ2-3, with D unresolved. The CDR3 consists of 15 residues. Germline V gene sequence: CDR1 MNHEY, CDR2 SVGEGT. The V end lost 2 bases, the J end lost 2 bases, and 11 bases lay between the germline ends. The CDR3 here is CASSYPSGHTDTQYF. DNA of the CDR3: TGTGCCAGCAGTTACCCCTCCGGGCACACAGATACGCAGTATTTT.

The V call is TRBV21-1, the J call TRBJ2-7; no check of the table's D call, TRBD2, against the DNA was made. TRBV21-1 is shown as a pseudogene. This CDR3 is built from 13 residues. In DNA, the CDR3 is TGTGCCAGCAGTCCTCTATACCACTACGAGCAGTACTTC. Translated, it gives CASSPLYHYEQYF.

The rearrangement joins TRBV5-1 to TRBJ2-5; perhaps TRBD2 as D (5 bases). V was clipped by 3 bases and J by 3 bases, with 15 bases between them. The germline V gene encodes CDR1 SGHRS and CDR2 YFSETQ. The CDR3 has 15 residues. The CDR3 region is CASSSGGTDEETQYF. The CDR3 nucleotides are TGCGCCAGCAGCTCAGGAGGAACAGATGAAGAGACCCAGTACTTC.

In nucleotides, the CDR3 is TGTGCCAGCAGCGCAGGGACGGTGTATGGCTACACCTTC. It encodes CASSAGTVYGYTF. The genes are TRBV6-5 and TRBJ1-2; a weak D match, TRBD1 (5 bases). V lost 6 bases and J lost 5, with 13 bases in between. The CDR3 totals 13 residues. Per the germline V gene, CDR1 is MNHEY and CDR2 is SVGAGI.

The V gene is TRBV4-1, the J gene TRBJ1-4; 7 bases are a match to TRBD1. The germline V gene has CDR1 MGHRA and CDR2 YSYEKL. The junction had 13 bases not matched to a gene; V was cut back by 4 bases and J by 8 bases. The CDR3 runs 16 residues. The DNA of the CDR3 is TGCGCCAGCAGCCGAAGGAACAGGGGCTCGGGGGAAAAACTGTTTTTT. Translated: CASSRRNRGSGEKLFF.

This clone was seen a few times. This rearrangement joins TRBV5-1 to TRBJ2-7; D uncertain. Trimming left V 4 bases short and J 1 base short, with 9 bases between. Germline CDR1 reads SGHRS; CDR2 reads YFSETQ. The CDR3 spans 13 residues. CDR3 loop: CASSLGRSYEQYF. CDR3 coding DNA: TGCGCCAGCAGCCTCGGACGGTCCTACGAGCAGTACTTC.

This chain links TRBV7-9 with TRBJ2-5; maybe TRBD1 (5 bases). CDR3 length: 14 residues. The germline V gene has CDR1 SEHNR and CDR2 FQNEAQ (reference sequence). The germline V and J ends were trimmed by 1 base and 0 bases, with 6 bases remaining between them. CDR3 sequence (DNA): TGTGCCAGCAGCTTAGGACAGTACCAAGAGACCCAGTACTTC. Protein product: CASSLGQYQETQYF.

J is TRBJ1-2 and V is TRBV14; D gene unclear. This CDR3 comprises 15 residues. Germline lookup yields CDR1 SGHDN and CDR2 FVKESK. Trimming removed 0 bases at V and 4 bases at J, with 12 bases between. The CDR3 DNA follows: TGTGCCAGCAGCCAAGATTTCGGAGCTCCCTATGGCTACACCTTC. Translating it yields CASSQDFGAPYGYTF.

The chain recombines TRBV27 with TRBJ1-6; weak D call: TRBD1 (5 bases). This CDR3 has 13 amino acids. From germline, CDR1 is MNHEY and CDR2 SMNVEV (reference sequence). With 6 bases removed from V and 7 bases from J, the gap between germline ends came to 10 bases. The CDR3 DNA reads TGTGCCAGCAGAGGGGCGGGAAATTCACCCCTCCACTTT. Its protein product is CASRGAGNSPLHF.

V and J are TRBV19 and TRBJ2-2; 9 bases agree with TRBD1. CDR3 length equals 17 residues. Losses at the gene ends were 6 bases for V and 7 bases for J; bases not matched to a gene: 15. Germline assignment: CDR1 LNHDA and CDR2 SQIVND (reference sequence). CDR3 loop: CASSKPLPGTGIGELFF. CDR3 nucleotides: TGTGCCAGTAGCAAACCCCTTCCCGGGACAGGGATCGGGGAGCTGTTTTTT.

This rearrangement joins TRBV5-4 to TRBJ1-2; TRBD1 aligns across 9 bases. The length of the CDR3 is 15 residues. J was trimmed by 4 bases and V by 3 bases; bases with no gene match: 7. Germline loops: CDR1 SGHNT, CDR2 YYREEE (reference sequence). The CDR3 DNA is TGTGCCAGCAGCTGGGGACAGGGAGGAGGCTATGGCTACACCTTC. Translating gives CASSWGQGGGYGYTF.

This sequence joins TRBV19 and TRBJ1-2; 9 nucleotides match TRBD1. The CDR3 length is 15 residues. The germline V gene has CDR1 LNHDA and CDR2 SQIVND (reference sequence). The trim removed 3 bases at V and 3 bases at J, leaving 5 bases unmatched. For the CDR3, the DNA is TGTGCCAGTAGTATGCGGGGACAGGGCGACTATGGCTACACCTTC. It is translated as CASSMRGQGDYGYTF.